The clone carrying this TCR beta chain occurred a few times. Its antigen is unidentified. The CDR3 is 13 residues long. In germline, CDR1 is MNHNY, CDR2 SVGAGI (reference sequence). The ends were cut back, 6 bases at V and 5 bases at J, with 13 bases in the middle. TCRdb called the 5' RACE reads again in MiXCR, with one record for every CDR3 protein. The repertoire holds roughly 470,000 distinct CDR3 sequences, with roughly 27% as singletons. This sample is part of a study of CD8 T cells in ankylosing spondylitis. Study results and caveats: For ankylosing spondylitis blood, a TCR beta motif of several highly homologous variants appeared characteristic.

Sequencing was performed on blood, either unsorted or a sorted T cell fraction (not recorded which). This chain links TRBV6-6 with TRBJ2-5; D perhaps matches TRBD1 (6 bases). The receptor comes from a male donor with ankylosing spondylitis. This CDR3 reads CASRTQGAETQYF. The CDR3 region has the DNA TGTGCCAGCAGAACACAGGGTGCCGAGACCCAGTACTTC.